The T cell receptor (beta chain) under discussion was sequenced for a study of T cell changes during pregnancy in multiple sclerosis. The CDR3 loop spans 12 amino acids. Per germline, CDR1 SNHLY and CDR2 FYNNEI. V was cut by 5 bases and J by 4 bases, with 8 bases left in between. The table came from immunoSEQ multiplex PCR; TCRdb's copy has only in-frame clones and leaves some out. Of 40,000 to 55,000 clones detected, 80% to 90% appear once; the ten largest clones hold approximately 8%. The input for sequencing was CD8+ T cells from peripheral blood mononuclear cells, taken in the second trimester of pregnancy. This chain connects TRBV2 to TRBJ1-1; TRBD1 is a possible D gene (6 bases). The clonotype was recovered from a female donor with multiple sclerosis, enrolled in a pregnancy study. Written as DNA, the CDR3 is TGTGCCAGCAGTATACAGGGCACTGAAGCTTTCTTT. Its translation is CASSIQGTEAFF.